One T cell receptor (beta chain) is described in this entry. The antigen it recognizes is unknown. Base qualities are not recorded, but no much larger clone differs from it by a single base. Collaborating institutions collected whole blood in K2EDTA tubes following their own protocols. For TCRbeta analysis, collaborators shipped samples as frozen whole blood, isolated PBMCs, or DNA extracted from either of those sample types. This entry belongs to a study of blood T cell repertoires in COVID-19 (TCRdb year 2020). About the investigation overall: Samples from collaborators originated in the United States, Italy and Spain and spanned both the acute and convalescent phases of COVID-19. The prospective study material was composed of cDNA or gDNA derived from T cells, B-cell-depleted T cells, or PBMCs. The samples were drawn from two sources: the first 160 participants of the ongoing ImmuneRACE study, and 950 to 1,500 subjects contributed by 6 global collaborators. Sample metadata almost always included a de-identified subject ID, COVID-19 status, age in years and sex. The repertoires were made available in a free public database intended to serve as a resource for research on the immune response to SARS-CoV-2. The dataset comprised deeply sampled blood TCRbeta repertoires from subjects exposed to, actively infected with, or recovered from COVID-19. Where available, HLA class I and class II types were taken from metadata supplied by the sample provider and were not determined by assay-based typing.

The immunoSEQ Assay, a bias-controlled multiplex PCR, was used to amplify TCRbeta CDR3 regions from genomic DNA. Processing in the source paper ran as follows. Within the assay, amplification of reference gene primers was used to estimate how many nucleated cells each sample contained. Sequence reads were collapsed and filtered to measure the absolute abundance of every unique TCRbeta CDR3 rearrangement. For each sample, productive Simpson clonality was calculated as the square root of Simpson's diversity index over productive rearrangements. This immuneACCESS table, as held by TCRdb, lists in-frame sequences with V and J called but not all clones. Of the missing ones, under half trace to an unresolved V gene in checked studies; the others have no known cause. The V and J calls and the clone size are those of that table, but D and trimming were determined from the DNA. For this sample the table gives 95,000 to 150,000 clones, of which 70% to 80% were detected only once. Together, the top ten hold about 4% of the sample.

The germline V gene (reference sequence) gives CDR1 as MNHEY and CDR2 as SMNVEV. Germline trimming amounts to 5 bases on V and 1 base on J, with 7 as the count of junction bases outside the gene matches. The CDR3 runs 16 residues from the cysteine to the phenylalanine. Of all the DNA, just the CDR3 is kept, 48 bases in frame from base 1. The research as a whole found: The quantity of clinical and demographic metadata differed by source and by participant and was supplied without curation.

This chain is built from TRBV27 and TRBJ2-3, and 9 junction bases match TRBD1. Sequenced input: peripheral blood. This receptor was identified in a woman of 80 years or more with acute or convalescent COVID-19. The CDR3 sequence is CASSTLTGGGTDTQYF. Read as DNA, the sequence is TGTGCCAGCAGTACCCTGACAGGGGGTGGCACAGATACGCAGTATTTT.